The clone carrying this T cell receptor (beta chain) appeared a few times. Its antigen is not identified. A second PCR of about 6 to 11 cycles used a sample-barcoded 5' primer and a J-beta primer mix. TCRdb ran MiXCR on the 5' RACE reads and lists one entry per CDR3 protein. Of roughly 1,300,000 distinct CDR3 sequences listed, around 55% are singletons. The data were obtained in a study of blood T cells in healthy people across ages. Study-level points and caveats: The study regarded diversity estimates from one million T cells as underestimates.

Samples had at least 6.5 million PBMCs isolated from them. Total RNA was extracted at no less than 6 micrograms per sample. This clonotype was sampled from a man between 18 and 35 years old in good health. Sequences were obtained from blood.

The CDR3 sequence is CASSLSSSGGIYEQYF. The CDR3 nucleotides are TGTGCCAGCAGCTTATCGTCTAGCGGGGGGATCTACGAGCAGTACTTC. The J gene is TRBJ2-7, the V gene TRBV7-8, with 11 bases aligning to TRBD2. V was clipped by 2 bases and J by 3 bases; unmatched bases: 6. The CDR3 runs to 16 residues. The V gene's germline CDR1 is SGHVS and CDR2 FQNEAQ.